The 28 T cell receptor beta chains in this list originate from one sample, sequenced in a study of blood T cell repertoires in COVID-19. The assay was immunoSEQ multiplex PCR, and TCRdb's table has in-frame clones only and misses some. Among a few hundred thousand clones listed, roughly 86% were seen once. The sample was peripheral blood. These receptors all come from a man aged 18 to 29 with active or convalescent COVID-19.

J is TRBJ2-2 and V is TRBV30; D gene uncertain. Trimming cost V 1 base and J 5 bases, with 11 bases left between them. CDR1 and CDR2 from the germline V gene are GTSNPN and SVGIG (reference sequence). The CDR3 sequence is 14 residues long. CDR3 sequence reads: CAWSGRRSTGELFF. The CDR3 nucleotides are TGTGCCTGGAGTGGTAGAAGATCGACCGGGGAGCTGTTTTTT.

This clone was seen a handful of times. The chain links TRBV18 to TRBJ1-2; weak D call: TRBD1 (6 bases). The germline V gene encodes CDR1 KGHSH and CDR2 LQKENI. This CDR3 is 14 amino acids long. V lost 1 base and J lost 8, with 14 bases in between. CDR3 sequence: CASSPLTGSGGYTF. CDR3 in DNA: TGTGCCAGCTCACCACTGACAGGATCCGGCGGCTACACCTTC.

The chain is built from TRBV19 and TRBJ1-1, with TRBD1 matching 9 bases. This CDR3 has 16 residues. Germline values: CDR1 LNHDA, CDR2 SQIVND (reference sequence). Trimming at V came to 4 bases and at J to 2 bases, leaving 8 bases not matched to a gene. Written as DNA, the CDR3 is TGTGCCAGTAGTACACAGGGGGCCCACCGAAACACTGAAGCTTTCTTT. This sequence encodes CASSTQGAHRNTEAFF.

V and J are TRBV19 and TRBJ1-1; weak D call: TRBD1 (5 bases). The germline CDR1 and CDR2 sequences are LNHDA and SQIVND (reference sequence). V lost 6 bases, J lost 4 bases, and 9 bases lay in between. The CDR3 has 12 residues. The CDR3 sequence is CASRFQGTEAFF. CDR3 DNA: TGTGCCAGTAGATTCCAGGGCACTGAAGCTTTCTTT.

V is TRBV5-5 and J is TRBJ2-3; 13 positions match TRBD2. Trimming removed 3 bases from V and 5 bases from J; junction bases left unmatched: 12. Germline V gives CDR1 SGHKS, CDR2 YYEKEE (reference sequence). This CDR3 comprises 18 residues. The CDR3 sequence is CASSSRTSGGHYGDTQYF. The CDR3 region has the DNA TGTGCCAGCAGCTCTCGGACTAGCGGGGGCCACTACGGAGATACGCAGTATTTT.

As concerns this clone: The junction departs from germline at one end; a sequencing error may be responsible. V gene TRBV7-7 combines with J gene TRBJ2-6; D perhaps matches TRBD1 (5 bases). Per germline, CDR1 SSHAT and CDR2 FNYEAQ (reference sequence). This CDR3 has 15 residues. The CDR3 here is CASSPDTPGANVLTF. CDR3 nucleotide sequence: TGTGCTAGCAGCCCGGACACGCCGGGGGCCAACGTCCTGACTTTC.

V is TRBV7-2 and J is TRBJ2-3; a weak D match, TRBD2 (7 bases). The germline V gene encodes CDR1 SGHTA and CDR2 FQGNSA. The germline V and J ends were trimmed by 5 bases and 10 bases, with 25 bases remaining between them. The CDR3 runs 16 residues. The CDR3: CASSPIQGGAAGAQYF. The CDR3 coding sequence is TGTGCCAGCAGCCCCATCCAAGGGGGGGCCGCAGGAGCGCAGTATTTT.

This sequence joins TRBV6-2 or TRBV6-3 and TRBJ2-5; 7 bases align to TRBD1. With V trimmed by 4 bases and J by 2 bases, 7 bases remained unmatched. Germline lookup yields CDR1 MNHEY and CDR2 SVGEGT. This CDR3 region has 15 residues. The CDR3 protein is CASSLLGGRQETQYF. The CDR3 DNA is TGTGCCAGCAGTTTACTAGGGGGCCGGCAAGAGACCCAGTACTTC.

This chain links TRBV5-1 with TRBJ2-1; D gene ambiguous. V was pared by 3 bases and J by 7 bases, with 5 bases between. The CDR3 is made up of 11 amino acids. The germline V gene encodes CDR1 SGHRS and CDR2 YFSETQ. The CDR3 region has the DNA TGCGCCAGCAGCTCCCAAAATGAGCAGTTCTTC. The encoded protein is CASSSQNEQFF. The complete variable domain, with remaining parts taken from reference TRBV5-1 and TRBJ2-1, reads KAGVTQTPRYLIKTRGQQVTLSCSPISGHRSVSWYQQTPGQGLQFLFEYFSETQRNKGNFPGRFSGRQFSNSRSEMNVSTLELGDSALYLCASSSQNEQFFGPGTRLTVL.

This chain links TRBV28 with TRBJ2-3, with 7 bases lining up with TRBD1. The CDR3 is 16 amino acids. With V trimmed by 1 base and J by 10 bases, 14 bases remained unmatched. CDR1 MDHEN and CDR2 SYDVKM come from the germline V gene. The DNA of the CDR3 is TGTGCCAGCAGTTTATCTGCCGGGGACAGAGCTGGTCCGCAGTATTTT. Amino acid sequence: CASSLSAGDRAGPQYF. The full variable domain, in which reference TRBV28 and TRBJ2-3 provide the parts outside the CDR3, is DVKVTQSSRYLVKRTGEKVFLECVQDMDHENMFWYRQDPGLGLRLIYFSYDVKMKEKGDIPEGYSVSREKKERFSLILESASTNQTSMYLCASSLSAGDRAGPQYFGPGTRLTVL.

The V call is TRBV6-1, the J call TRBJ1-1; D is ambiguous. The length of the CDR3 is 15 residues. Deletions cut 0 bases from V and 1 base from J, with 9 bases between. Germline loops: CDR1 MNHNS, CDR2 SASEGT. CDR3 region: CASSEALGGNTEAFF. The CDR3 region has the DNA TGTGCCAGCAGTGAAGCGCTTGGCGGGAACACTGAAGCTTTCTTT.

This clone occurred once. This chain links TRBV4-2 with TRBJ1-6, with TRBD1 as a possible D gene (6 bases). CDR1 is LGHNA, CDR2 YNFKEQ, per germline. The length of the CDR3 is 17 residues. Trimming pared 4 bases from V and 0 bases from J, leaving 13 bases between. Here the CDR3 DNA reads TGTGCCAGCAGCCGACGACAGGCGACCTCCTATAATTCACCCCTCCACTTT. Amino acid sequence: CASSRRQATSYNSPLHF.

J is TRBJ2-5 and V is TRBV3-1 (or the pseudogene TRBV3-2); TRBD2 aligns across 11 bases. Unmatched junction bases numbered 11, after V lost 0 bases and J lost 5 bases. The CDR3 totals 18 residues. Germline values: CDR1 LGHDT, CDR2 YNNKEL (reference sequence). The CDR3 is CASSQEPLLAGARETQYF. The CDR3 region has the DNA TGTGCCAGCAGCCAAGAGCCCCTACTAGCGGGGGCACGGGAGACCCAGTACTTC.

This clone has a handful of counts. The chain has TRBV7-9 and TRBJ2-2, with a weak D call TRBD1 (5 bases). V was pared by 1 base and J by 3 bases, with 9 bases between. Germline V gene sequence: CDR1 SEHNR, CDR2 FQNEAQ (reference sequence). The CDR3 length is 15 residues. This chain's CDR3 is CASSLGGQDTGELFF. In nucleotides, the CDR3 is TGTGCCAGCAGCTTAGGGGGCCAGGACACCGGGGAGCTGTTTTTT.

The chain carries TRBV2 and TRBJ1-5; no definite D call. This CDR3 has 14 residues. Trimming left V 6 bases short and J 1 base short, with 10 bases between. Germline-derived CDR1 and CDR2 are SNHLY and FYNNEI. CDR3 nucleotide sequence: TGTGCCAGCAGGACGACCGGGAGCAATCAGCCCCAGCATTTT. Its protein is CASRTTGSNQPQHF.

CDR3 loop: CASSLTGVGQETQYF. CDR3 nucleotides: TGTGCCAGCAGCCTAACAGGGGTTGGCCAAGAGACCCAGTACTTC. The chain combines TRBV7-9 with TRBJ2-5; TRBD1 matches at 7 bases. This CDR3 region has 15 residues. CDR1 and CDR2 (germline): SEHNR, FQNEAQ (reference sequence). Trimming removed 5 bases from V and 1 base from J; junction bases left unmatched: 7.

The chain links TRBV6-6 to TRBJ1-2; D is perhaps TRBD1 (5 bases). Germline V lookup: CDR1 MNHNY, CDR2 SVGAGI (reference sequence). The CDR3 spans 14 residues. Trimming stripped 7 bases from V and 0 bases from J, with 12 bases between. This chain's CDR3 is CASIPGGANYGYTF. The CDR3 nucleotides read TGTGCCAGCATCCCCGGAGGGGCTAACTATGGCTACACCTTC.

V usage is TRBV6-1 and J usage is TRBJ2-2, with unresolved D. The CDR3 consists of 12 residues. Germline V gene sequence: CDR1 MNHNS, CDR2 SASEGT. Trimming removed 2 bases from V and 7 bases from J, with 5 bases in between. The CDR3 loop reads CASSESLGELFF. The CDR3, as DNA: TGTGCCAGCAGTGAATCTCTCGGGGAGCTGTTTTTT.

This clone was counted at least ten times. Other DNA sequences in the same sample also yield this CDR3. The J gene is TRBJ1-6, the V gene TRBV6-5; D remains unclear. V dropped 1 base and J dropped 7 bases, with 8 bases sitting between them. The CDR3 totals 14 residues. CDR1 and CDR2 from the germline V gene are MNHEY and SVGAGI. CDR3 nucleotide sequence: TGTGCCAGCAGTTACTACACAGAGAATTCACCCCTCCACTTT. Its translation is CASSYYTENSPLHF.

This chain connects TRBV5-1 to TRBJ1-1; 8 bases align to TRBD1. Unmatched junction bases numbered 4, after V lost 0 bases and J lost 0 bases. The germline CDR1 and CDR2 sequences are SGHRS and YFSETQ. The CDR3 contains 16 residues. The CDR3 sequence is CASSLAPDRVNTEAFF. CDR3 bases: TGCGCCAGCAGCTTGGCTCCGGACAGGGTGAACACTGAAGCTTTCTTT.

The chain carries TRBV9 and TRBJ2-6; D call uncertain. Trimming removed 3 bases from V and 1 base from J, with 11 bases in between. The CDR3 has 16 amino acids. Germline V gene sequence: CDR1 SGDLS, CDR2 YYNGEE. This CDR3 is CASSASRLSGANVLTF. DNA for the CDR3: TGTGCCAGCAGCGCTTCGCGGTTGTCTGGGGCCAACGTCCTGACTTTC.

The J gene is TRBJ2-2, the V gene TRBV4-3, with TRBD2 matching over 12 bases. The CDR3 runs 19 residues. The V gene's germline CDR1 is LGHNA and CDR2 YSLEER. Trimming cost V 1 base and J 3 bases; bases outside gene matches: 9. The CDR3 bases are TGCGCCAGCAGCCAAGGACTAGCGGGAGAGGGGGGCCACACCGGGGAGCTGTTTTTT. Translated: CASSQGLAGEGGHTGELFF.

The V and J genes are TRBV18 and TRBJ1-2; TRBD1 aligns across 7 bases. V shed 3 bases, J shed 7 bases, and the junction held 11 bases outside the gene matches. The V gene's germline CDR1 is KGHSH and CDR2 LQKENI. This CDR3 is built from 15 residues. CDR3 coding DNA: TGTGCCAGCTCACCCCAAACAGGGGCCGGGGGTGGCTACACCTTC. Amino acids: CASSPQTGAGGGYTF. Full variable domain (outside the CDR3, taken from reference TRBV18 and TRBJ1-2): NAGVMQNPRHLVRRRGQEARLRCSPMKGHSHVYWYRQLPEEGLKFMVYLQKENIIDESGMPKERFSAEFPKEGPSILRIQQVVRGDSAAYFCASSPQTGAGGGYTFGSGTRLTVV.

The J gene is TRBJ1-2, the V gene TRBV6-5; TRBD1 matches 7 bases. CDR3 length: 15 amino acids. Per germline, CDR1 MNHEY and CDR2 SVGAGI. The V and J ends lost 7 bases and 0 bases, in that order; junction bases with no gene match: 8. The CDR3 DNA reads as TGTGCCAGCACTCAATTGACAGGGTCTAACTATGGCTACACCTTC. Translated, it gives CASTQLTGSNYGYTF.

This chain joins TRBV6-5 and TRBJ2-1, with 7 bases identical to TRBD2. The germline V gene encodes CDR1 MNHEY and CDR2 SVGAGI. V dropped 8 bases and J dropped 7; count of bases not matched to a gene: 8. CDR3 length equals 13 residues. CDR3 sequence reads: CASAASGVNEQFF. The CDR3 DNA follows: TGTGCCAGCGCGGCTAGCGGAGTGAATGAGCAGTTCTTC.

This chain uses TRBV6-5 with TRBJ2-7, with TRBD1 matching over 7 bases. V lost 7 bases, J lost 6 bases, and 9 bases stayed unmatched. Germline values: CDR1 MNHEY, CDR2 SVGAGI. The CDR3 has 13 amino acids. The CDR3 protein is CASTADRASEQYF. In nucleotides, the CDR3 is TGTGCCAGCACCGCCGACAGGGCGAGCGAGCAGTACTTC.

This clone was detected only once. This chain links TRBV25-1 with TRBJ2-7; 7 bases are a match to TRBD1. The CDR3 loop spans 15 amino acids. V gave up 4 bases and J gave up 2 bases; unmatched junction bases: 8. Germline lookup yields CDR1 MGHDK and CDR2 SYGVNS. The CDR3 sequence is CASSAPGTVPYEQYF. The CDR3 region has the DNA TGTGCCAGCAGTGCACCCGGGACAGTGCCCTACGAGCAGTACTTC.

This chain uses TRBV27 with TRBJ2-3; a possible D gene is TRBD1 (6 bases). The CDR3 sequence is 14 residues long. The V and J ends lost 6 bases and 1 base respectively, with 11 bases between them. Germline CDR1 and CDR2: MNHEY and SMNVEV (reference sequence). CDR3: CASRARGRTDTQYF. As DNA, the CDR3 is TGTGCCAGCAGAGCCAGGGGCCGCACAGATACGCAGTATTTT.